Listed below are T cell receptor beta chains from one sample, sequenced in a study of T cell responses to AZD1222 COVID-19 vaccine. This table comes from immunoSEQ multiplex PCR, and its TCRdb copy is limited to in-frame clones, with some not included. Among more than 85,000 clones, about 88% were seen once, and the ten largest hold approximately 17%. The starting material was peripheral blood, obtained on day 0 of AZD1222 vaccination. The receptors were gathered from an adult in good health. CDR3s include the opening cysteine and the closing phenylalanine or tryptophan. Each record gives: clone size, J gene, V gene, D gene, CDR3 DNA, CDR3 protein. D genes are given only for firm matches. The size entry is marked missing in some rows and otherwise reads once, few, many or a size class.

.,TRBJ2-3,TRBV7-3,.,TGTGCCAGCAGCTTAAGACGCACAGATACGCAGTATTTT,CASSLRRTDTQYF
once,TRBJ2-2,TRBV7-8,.,TGTGCCAGCAGCCGTCTTGCCGGGGAGCTGTTTTTT,CASSRLAGELFF
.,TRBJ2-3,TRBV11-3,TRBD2,TGTGCCAGCAGCCGCGGGGGGCGCACAGATACGCAGTATTTT,CASSRGGRTDTQYF
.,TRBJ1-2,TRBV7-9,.,TGTGCCAGCAGCCCAGACCCCACCGGAGGCTATGGCTACACCTTC,CASSPDPTGGYGYTF
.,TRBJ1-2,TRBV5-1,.,TGCGCCAGCAGCTACAGGCTGACAGGCCCTCTGGGCTACACCTTC,CASSYRLTGPLGYTF
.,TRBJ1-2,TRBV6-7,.,TGTGCCAGCAGTTACCGGGCCCTCAACTATGGCTACACCTTC,CASSYRALNYGYTF
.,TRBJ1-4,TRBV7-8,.,TGTGCCAGCAGTATACAGGGAGGTGAAAAACTGTTTTTT,CASSIQGGEKLFF
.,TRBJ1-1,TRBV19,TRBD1,TGTGCCAGTAGCAGCACAGGGGTGAGGACTGAAGCTTTCTTT,CASSSTGVRTEAFF
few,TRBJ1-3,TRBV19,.,TGTGCCACCCACCTAGGGGGGGGAAACACCATATATTTT,CATHLGGGNTIYF
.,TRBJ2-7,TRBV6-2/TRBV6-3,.,TGTGCCAGCAGTTACCCCCGACAGAGCGGCGGGTACGAGCAGTACTTC,CASSYPRQSGGYEQYF
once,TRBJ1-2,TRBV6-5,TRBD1,TGTGCCAGCAGTCCTCACCGGGACAGCTATGGCTACACCTTC,CASSPHRDSYGYTF
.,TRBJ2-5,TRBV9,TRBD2,TGTGCCAGCAGCGTAAATAGCGGGCAGCCAGGGACCCAGTACTTC,CASSVNSGQPGTQYF
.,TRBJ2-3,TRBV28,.,TGTGCCAGCAGTTTAGCCCACACAGATACGCAGTATTTT,CASSLAHTDTQYF
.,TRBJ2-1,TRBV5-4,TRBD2,TGTGCCAGCGGCACACCGGGACTAAACAACAATGAGCAGTTCTTC,CASGTPGLNNNEQFF
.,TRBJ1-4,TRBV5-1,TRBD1,TGCGCCAGCAGCTTGGCCTTGGGACAGCCTAATGAAAAACTGTTTTTT,CASSLALGQPNEKLFF
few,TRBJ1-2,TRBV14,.,TGTGCCAGCAGCCTCGGGCCCGGAGGCTACACCTTC,CASSLGPGGYTF
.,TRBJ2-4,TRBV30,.,TGTGCCTGGAGTGTACGAGGGGCGGGAAACATTCAGTACTTC,CAWSVRGAGNIQYF
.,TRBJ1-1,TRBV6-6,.,TGTGCCAGCAGTTACTCGATTCGGGGGGGCACTGAAGCTTTCTTT,CASSYSIRGGTEAFF
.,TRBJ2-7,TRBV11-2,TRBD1,TGTGCCAGCAGCATAAGGGGTACGGGACAGAGCTACTACGAGCAGTACTTC,CASSIRGTGQSYYEQYF
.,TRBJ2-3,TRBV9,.,TGTGCCAGCAGCGTAGCCCCCAACCCAGATACGCAGTATTTT,CASSVAPNPDTQYF
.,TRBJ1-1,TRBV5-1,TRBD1,TGCGCCAGCAGAAATCAGGGGGCTCCCGGTGAAGCTTTCTTT,CASRNQGAPGEAFF
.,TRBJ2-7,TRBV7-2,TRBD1,TGTGCCAGCAGCCGGACCACAGGGGGCCCCTACGAGCAGTACTTC,CASSRTTGGPYEQYF
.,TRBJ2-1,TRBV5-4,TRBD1,TGTGCCAGCAGCTCTGACAGGGTAGCCTACAATGAGCAGTTCTTC,CASSSDRVAYNEQFF
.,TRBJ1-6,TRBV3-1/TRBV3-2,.,TGTGCCAGCAGCCAGGGGATTCGGGGAGGCTCCTATAATTCACCCCTCCACTTT,CASSQGIRGGSYNSPLHF
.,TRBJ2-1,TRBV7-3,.,TGTGCCAGCAGCTTAGGATCCAGGGCCACCCACAATGAGCAGTTCTTC,CASSLGSRATHNEQFF
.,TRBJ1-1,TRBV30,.,TGTGCCTGGAGTGTAAAGAGTTGGCAGACAATCGCTGAAGCTTTCTTT,CAWSVKSWQTIAEAFF
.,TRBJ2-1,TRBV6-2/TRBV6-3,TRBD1,TGTGCCAGCAGTGACCCAGGGGGCACGGCTCTTGAGCAGTTCTTC,CASSDPGGTALEQFF
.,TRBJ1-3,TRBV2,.,TGTGCCAGCAGTCTGGACACCAGCTCTGGAAACACCATATATTTT,CASSLDTSSGNTIYF
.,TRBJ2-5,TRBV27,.,TGTGCCAGCACCCGAGGGGAGACCCAGTACTTC,CASTRGETQYF
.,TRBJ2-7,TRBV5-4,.,TGTGCCAGCAGCTTGTGGGGGCAATCCTACGAGCAGTACTTC,CASSLWGQSYEQYF
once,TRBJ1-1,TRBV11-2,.,TGTGCCAGCAGCTTAGAGCTCTACATGAACACTGAAGCTTTCTTT,CASSLELYMNTEAFF